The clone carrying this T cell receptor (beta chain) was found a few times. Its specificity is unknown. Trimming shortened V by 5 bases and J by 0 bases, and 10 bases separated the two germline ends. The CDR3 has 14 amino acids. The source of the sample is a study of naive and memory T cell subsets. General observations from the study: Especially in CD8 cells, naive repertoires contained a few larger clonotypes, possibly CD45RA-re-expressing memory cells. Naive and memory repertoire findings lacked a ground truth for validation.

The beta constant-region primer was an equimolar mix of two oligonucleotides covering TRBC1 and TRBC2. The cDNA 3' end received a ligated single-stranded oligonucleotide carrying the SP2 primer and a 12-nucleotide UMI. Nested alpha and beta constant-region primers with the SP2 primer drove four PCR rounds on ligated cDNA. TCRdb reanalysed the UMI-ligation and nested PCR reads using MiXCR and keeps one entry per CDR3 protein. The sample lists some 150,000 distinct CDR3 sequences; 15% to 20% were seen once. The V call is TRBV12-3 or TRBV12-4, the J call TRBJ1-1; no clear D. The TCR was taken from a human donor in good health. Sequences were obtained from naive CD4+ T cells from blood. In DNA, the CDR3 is TGTGCCAGCAGTCCCCATGATCTGAACACTGAAGCTTTCTTT. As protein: CASSPHDLNTEAFF.